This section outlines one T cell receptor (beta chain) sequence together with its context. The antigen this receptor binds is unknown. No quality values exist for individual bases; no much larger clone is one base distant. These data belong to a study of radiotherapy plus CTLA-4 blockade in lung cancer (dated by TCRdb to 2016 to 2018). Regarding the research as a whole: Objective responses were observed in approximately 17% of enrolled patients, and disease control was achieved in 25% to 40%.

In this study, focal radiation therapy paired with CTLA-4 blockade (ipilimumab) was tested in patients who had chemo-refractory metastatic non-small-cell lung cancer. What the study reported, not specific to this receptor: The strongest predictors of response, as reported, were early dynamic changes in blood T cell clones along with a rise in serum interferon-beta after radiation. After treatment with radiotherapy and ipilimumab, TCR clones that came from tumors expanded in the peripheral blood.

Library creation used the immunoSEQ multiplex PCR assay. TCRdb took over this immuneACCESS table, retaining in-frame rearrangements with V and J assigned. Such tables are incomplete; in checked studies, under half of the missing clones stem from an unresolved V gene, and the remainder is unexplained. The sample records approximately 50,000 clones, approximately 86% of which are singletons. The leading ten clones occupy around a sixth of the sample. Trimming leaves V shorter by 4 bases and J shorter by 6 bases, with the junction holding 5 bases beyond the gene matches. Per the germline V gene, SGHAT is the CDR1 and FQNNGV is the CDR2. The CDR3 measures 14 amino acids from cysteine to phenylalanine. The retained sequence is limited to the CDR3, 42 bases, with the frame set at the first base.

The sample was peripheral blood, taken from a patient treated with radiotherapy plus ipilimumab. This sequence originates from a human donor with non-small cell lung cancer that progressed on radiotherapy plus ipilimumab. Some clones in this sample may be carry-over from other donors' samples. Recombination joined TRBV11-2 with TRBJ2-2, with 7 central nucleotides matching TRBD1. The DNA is TGTGCCAGCAGCTATGACAGGGATGCCGGGGAGCTGTTTTTT. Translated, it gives CASSYDRDAGELFF. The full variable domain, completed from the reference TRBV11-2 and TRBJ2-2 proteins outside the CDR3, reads EAGVAQSPRYKIIEKRQSVAFWCNPISGHATLYWYQQILGQGPKLLIQFQNNGVVDDSQLPKDRFSAERLKGVDSTLKIQPAKLEDSAVYLCASSYDRDAGELFFGEGSRLTVL.